A single sample is the source of the 2 T cell receptor beta chains below, sequenced in a study of shared clonotypes between healthy human individuals. The assay was immunoSEQ multiplex PCR, and TCRdb's table has in-frame clones only and misses some. In the table there are about 1.1 million clones, around 77% of which are singletons. Sequencing was carried out using memory CD4+ T cells from PBMCs. Indicated subset: CD45RA-negative fraction. These receptors all come from a young man in good health. Some clones in this sample may be carry-over from other donors' samples.

The J gene is TRBJ1-4, the V gene TRBV5-4, with 7 nucleotides matching TRBD1. The ends lost 5 bases at V and 0 bases at J; junction bases unmatched: 4. From germline, CDR1 is SGHNT and CDR2 YYREEE (reference sequence). The CDR3 extends over 15 amino acids. CDR3 loop: CASSTGQATNEKLFF. The CDR3 coding sequence is TGTGCCAGCAGTACCGGACAGGCAACTAATGAAAAACTGTTTTTT.

This chain links TRBV6-1 with TRBJ2-3; D uncertain. The CDR3 totals 11 residues. The V end lost 8 bases, the J end lost 4 bases, and 7 bases lay between the germline ends. CDR1 is MNHNS, CDR2 SASEGT, per germline. This CDR3 is CASSSADTQYF. Written as DNA, the CDR3 is TGTGCCAGCTCTAGTGCAGATACGCAGTATTTT.